These 10 T cell receptor beta chains share one sample of origin, sequenced in a study of cytomegalovirus exposure and HLA in healthy donors. The PCR had 60 Vbeta and 13 Jbeta primers. The table came from immunoSEQ multiplex PCR; TCRdb's copy has only in-frame clones and leaves some out. The sample comprises 150,000 to 180,000 clones, nearly 80% of which are singletons, and 9.5% to 15% rests with the top ten. Sequenced sample: PBMCs. These receptors were taken from a man aged 25-45 years in good health and CMV-seropositive.

In this sample, this clone turned up a few times. The gene calls are TRBV5-1 and TRBJ1-2; D remains unclear. CDR3 size: 13 residues. Trimming removed 2 bases from V and 7 bases from J, with 12 bases in between. Germline V gene sequence: CDR1 SGHRS, CDR2 YFSETQ. The CDR3 DNA reads TGCGCCAGCAGCTTTGGGCAAAGATCTGGCTACACCTTC. Amino acids: CASSFGQRSGYTF.

V usage is TRBV15 and J usage is TRBJ2-7, with 9 bases lining up with TRBD2. The CDR3 is 14 residues long. The germline gives CDR1 LNHNV, CDR2 YYDKDF (reference sequence). After removal of 3 bases from V and 5 bases from J, the junction contained 5 bases not matched to a gene. As DNA, the CDR3 is TGTGCCACCAGCAGGTTTGCGGGAGGGAACGAGCAGTACTTC. Its protein product is CATSRFAGGNEQYF. Full variable domain (remainder filled in from reference TRBV15 and TRBJ2-7): DAMVIQNPRYQVTQFGKPVTLSCSQTLNHNVMYWYQQKSSQAPKLLFHYYDKDFNNEADTPDNFQSRRPNTSFCFLDIRSPGLGDTAMYLCATSRFAGGNEQYFGPGTRLTVT.

The gene calls are TRBV2 and TRBJ2-1; 12 bases match TRBD2. Germline V gives CDR1 SNHLY, CDR2 FYNNEI. The CDR3 has 13 amino acids. J lost 4 bases, V lost 8 bases, and 0 bases had no gene match. The DNA for the CDR3 is TGTGCCAGCGGACTAGCGGGGTACAATGAGCAGTTCTTC. Residues: CASGLAGYNEQFF.

V and J are TRBV7-2 and TRBJ1-2; perhaps TRBD1 as D (5 bases). Trimming cost V 5 bases and J 3 bases, with 19 bases left between them. Germline CDR1 SGHTA, CDR2 FQGNSA. There are 16 residues in the CDR3. The CDR3 DNA reads as TGTGCCAGCAGCCTAAACCCGAAGGGGCTGGACTATGGCTACACCTTC. Its translation is CASSLNPKGLDYGYTF.

A single count supports this clone. The rearrangement joins TRBV7-2 to TRBJ1-4; D unresolved. Trimming took off 3 bases at V and 5 bases at J, with 13 bases between the two ends. The CDR3 runs 15 residues. Germline lookup yields CDR1 SGHTA and CDR2 FQGNSA. The CDR3 sequence: CASSFISVANEKLFF. The CDR3 region has the DNA TGTGCCAGCAGCTTTATAAGTGTGGCCAATGAAAAACTGTTTTTT.

This chain uses TRBV4-1 with TRBJ1-5; 7 nucleotides match TRBD1. CDR3 length equals 15 residues. CDR1 MGHRA and CDR2 YSYEKL come from the germline V gene. Germline trimming cut 1 base from V and 4 bases from J; bases unmatched to any gene: 4. The CDR3 sequence is CASSQGGTENQPQHF. DNA for the CDR3: TGCGCCAGCAGCCAAGGGGGGACAGAGAATCAGCCCCAGCATTTT.

The chain employs TRBV29-1 and TRBJ2-1; unclear D gene. The germline V gene has CDR1 SQVTM and CDR2 ANQGSEA. The V end lost 4 bases, the J end lost 10 bases, and 11 bases lay between the germline ends. The CDR3 has 11 residues. CDR3 sequence (DNA): TGCAGCGTTGGTGGGCTGGAAGAGCAGTTCTTC. Residues: CSVGGLEEQFF.

The chain couples TRBV27 to TRBJ2-2; D perhaps matches TRBD2 (5 bases). The CDR3 runs 15 residues. The ends were cut back, 7 bases at V and 2 bases at J, with 14 bases in the middle. Germline values: CDR1 MNHEY, CDR2 SMNVEV (reference sequence). The DNA for the CDR3 is TGTGCCAGCACCTTATGGGCTAGCAACACCGGGGAGCTGTTTTTT. It yields the protein CASTLWASNTGELFF.

The V gene is TRBV5-1, the J gene TRBJ2-7, with D tentatively TRBD1 (5 bases). The V gene's germline CDR1 is SGHRS and CDR2 YFSETQ. Trimming removed 4 bases from V and 1 base from J, with 9 bases in between. The CDR3 is 13 residues long. The CDR3 DNA follows: TGCGCCAGCAGCCCGCAGGGATCCTACGAGCAGTACTTC. The encoded protein is CASSPQGSYEQYF.

The chain joins TRBV7-2 to TRBJ2-2; 7 bases align to TRBD1. This CDR3 is built from 15 residues. With V trimmed by 1 base and J by 1 base, 0 bases remained unmatched. Germline assignment: CDR1 SGHTA and CDR2 FQGNSA. The CDR3 loop is CASSLGTGNTGELFF. CDR3 in DNA: TGTGCCAGCAGCTTAGGGACAGGGAACACCGGGGAGCTGTTTTTT.